The 30 T cell receptor beta chains reported below all come from one sample, sequenced in a study of blood T cell repertoires in COVID-19. This table comes from immunoSEQ multiplex PCR, and its TCRdb copy is limited to in-frame clones, with some not included. The sample carries 160,000 or so clones, 87% recorded once. The sequenced sample consisted of peripheral blood. These receptors were obtained from a woman aged 55-69 years who had recovered from COVID-19.

The V call is TRBV19, the J call TRBJ1-4, with a weak D call TRBD1 (5 bases). Germline V gene data show CDR1 as LNHDA and CDR2 as SQIVND (reference sequence). Between the trimmed V and J ends, which lost 3 bases and 8 bases, there was a span of 7 bases. The CDR3 is made up of 12 amino acids. CDR3 in amino acids: CASSMGGEKLFF. DNA of the CDR3: TGTGCCAGTAGTATGGGGGGGGAAAAACTGTTTTTT.

V and J are TRBV6-2 or TRBV6-3 and TRBJ2-5; TRBD2 might be the D (6 bases). The germline CDR1 and CDR2 sequences are MNHEY and SVGEGT. The V end lost 0 bases, the J end lost 1 base, and 9 bases lay between the germline ends. The CDR3 spans 15 residues. The CDR3 DNA reads TGTGCCAGCAGTTACTCGGGGCGGGGCCAAGAGACCCAGTACTTC. Translated, it gives CASSYSGRGQETQYF.

J is TRBJ1-1 and V is TRBV5-1, with unresolved D. The CDR3 totals 15 residues. Between the trimmed V and J ends, which lost 1 base and 0 bases, there was a span of 10 bases. Per germline, CDR1 SGHRS and CDR2 YFSETQ. The CDR3 protein is CASSLSPSMNTEAFF. The CDR3 region has the DNA TGCGCCAGCAGCTTGAGTCCAAGCATGAACACTGAAGCTTTCTTT.

J is TRBJ2-2 and V is TRBV4-1, with D perhaps matching TRBD2 (6 bases). Deletions cut 1 base from V and 6 bases from J, with 15 bases between. The CDR3 totals 16 residues. Germline V gives CDR1 MGHRA, CDR2 YSYEKL. The CDR3 coding sequence is TGCGCCAGCAGCCAAGCTGGACTACTCCTGGCCGGGGAGCTGTTTTTT. Its protein product is CASSQAGLLLAGELFF.

The chain couples TRBV24-1 to TRBJ1-2; D not certain. V was clipped by 4 bases and J by 3 bases, with 8 bases between them. CDR1 is KGHDR and CDR2 is SFDVKD in the germline V gene. The CDR3 loop spans 13 amino acids. The DNA of the CDR3 is TGTGCCACCAGTGAGCAGGCTCACTATGGCTACACCTTC. Encoded protein: CATSEQAHYGYTF.

The chain has TRBV9 and TRBJ2-5, with TRBD1 identical over 12 bases. The CDR3 extends over 15 amino acids. J gave up 5 bases and V 0 bases, and 2 bases lay outside the gene matches. The germline V gene has CDR1 SGDLS and CDR2 YYNGEE. CDR3 nucleotide sequence: TGTGCCAGCAGCGTAGGGGGACAGGGGGCGGAGACCCAGTACTTC. Its translation is CASSVGGQGAETQYF. The variable domain in full, completed from reference TRBV9 and TRBJ2-5, reads DSGVTQTPKHLITATGQRVTLRCSPRSGDLSVYWYQQSLDQGLQFLIQYYNGEERAKGNILERFSAQQFPDLHSELNLSSLELGDSALYFCASSVGGQGAETQYFGPGTRLLVL.

The rearrangement links TRBV28 to TRBJ1-4; tentative D call: TRBD1 (6 bases). The CDR3 loop spans 16 amino acids. V was shortened by 2 bases and J by 0 bases, with 10 bases between the two germline ends. Per germline, CDR1 MDHEN and CDR2 SYDVKM. CDR3 DNA: TGTGCCAGCAGTTTAATAAGGGGGACAACTAATGAAAAACTGTTTTTT. Its translation is CASSLIRGTTNEKLFF.

V and J are TRBV3-1 (or the pseudogene TRBV3-2) and TRBJ1-3; D is uncertain. Germline CDR1 and CDR2: LGHDT and YNNKEL (reference sequence). V was clipped by 3 bases and J by 0 bases, with 9 bases between them. The CDR3 runs to 15 residues. CDR3: CASSQVRGSGNTIYF. The CDR3 DNA reads as TGTGCCAGCAGCCAGGTCCGCGGCTCTGGAAACACCATATATTTT.

The V gene is TRBV3-1 (or the pseudogene TRBV3-2), the J gene TRBJ1-5; 7 bases line up with TRBD1. Germline lookup yields CDR1 LGHDT and CDR2 YNNKEL (reference sequence). V trimming: 1 base; J trimming: 7 bases; junction bases outside the gene matches: 4. This CDR3 comprises 14 residues. CDR3 loop: CASSQGQGEQPQHF. DNA for the CDR3: TGTGCCAGCAGCCAAGGACAGGGAGAGCAGCCCCAGCATTTT.

The sample holds one count of this clone. V gene TRBV11-3 combines with J gene TRBJ2-1, with TRBD2 matching 9 bases. The CDR3 extends over 14 amino acids. The junction had 7 bases not matched to a gene; V was cut back by 4 bases and J by 9 bases. CDR1 is SGHNT and CDR2 is YENEEA in the germline V gene. Written as DNA, the CDR3 is TGTGCCAGCAGCTCCCAGCGGGGGGAAGGTGAGCAGTTCTTC. This gives the protein CASSSQRGEGEQFF.

The chain recombines TRBV19 with TRBJ2-4; D unresolved. Looked up from germline, CDR1 is LNHDA and CDR2 is SQIVND (reference sequence). Trimming shortened V by 4 bases and J by 8 bases, and 18 bases separated the two germline ends. The CDR3 consists of 15 residues. CDR3 residues: CASSTALSIEDIQYF. CDR3 sequence (DNA): TGTGCCAGTAGTACGGCCCTGTCTATAGAGGACATTCAGTACTTC.

The chain links TRBV11-2 to TRBJ1-6, with 7 bases identical to TRBD1. Germline V lookup: CDR1 SGHAT, CDR2 FQNNGV. V shed 7 bases, J shed 6 bases, and the junction held 12 bases outside the gene matches. The CDR3 is 16 residues long. Written as DNA, the CDR3 is TGTGCCAGCACCCGAAACTCTGACAGGGCTAATTCACCCCTCCACTTT. Its translation: CASTRNSDRANSPLHF.

This chain joins TRBV28 and TRBJ1-1; D possibly corresponds to TRBD1 (5 bases). The CDR3 totals 14 residues. V lost 10 bases and J 5 bases, leaving 20 bases between the germline ends. The V gene's germline CDR1 is MDHEN and CDR2 SYDVKM. The CDR3 sequence is CATLRGTGGTEAFF. DNA of the CDR3: TGTGCCACCCTCAGAGGGACGGGAGGAACTGAAGCTTTCTTT.

The V call is TRBV3-1 (or the pseudogene TRBV3-2), the J call TRBJ2-5; 9 bases match TRBD2. The germline V gene encodes CDR1 LGHDT and CDR2 YNNKEL (reference sequence). The trim removed 3 bases at V and 1 base at J, leaving 6 bases unmatched. The length of the CDR3 is 16 residues. The CDR3 loop reads CASSHSGTSSQETQYF. In nucleotides, the CDR3 is TGTGCCAGCAGCCACTCCGGGACTAGCTCCCAAGAGACCCAGTACTTC.

V gene TRBV24-1 combines with J gene TRBJ2-3; 11 nucleotides agree with TRBD2. The CDR3 spans 18 residues. Trimming removed 9 bases from V and 1 base from J; junction bases left unmatched: 14. In germline, CDR1 is KGHDR, CDR2 SFDVKD. DNA of the CDR3: TGTGCCACCTTAGGCAGGGGTCTAGCGGGGGGTGGCACAGATACGCAGTATTTT. Translating gives CATLGRGLAGGGTDTQYF.

The chain combines TRBV4-3 with TRBJ1-5; D not resolved. CDR1 is LGHNA and CDR2 is YSLEER in the germline V gene. V was pared by 4 bases and J by 6 bases, with 16 bases between. The CDR3 runs to 15 residues. CDR3 bases: TGCGCCAGCAGCCCGGAAGGGTATGCGGGTCAGCCCCAGCATTTT. Translation gives CASSPEGYAGQPQHF.

In this sample, this clone turned up a few times. The genes are TRBV6-2 or TRBV6-3 and TRBJ2-7, with 10 bases lining up with TRBD2. Germline V CDR1 and CDR2: MNHEY, SVGEGT. The V gene end was trimmed by 2 bases and the J gene end by 4 bases; junction bases not matched to a gene: 5. The CDR3 loop spans 15 amino acids. The CDR3 coding sequence is TGTGCCAGCAGTTACCAGCGGGGGGGCCGGTACGAGCAGTACTTC. Translating gives CASSYQRGGRYEQYF.

CDR3 protein: CASNSRDSYGYTF. DNA of the CDR3: TGTGCCAGCAACTCCCGGGACAGCTATGGCTACACCTTC. The rearrangement uses TRBV6-5 and TRBJ1-2; 7 bases agree with TRBD1. V trimming: 7 bases; J trimming: 4 bases; junction bases outside the gene matches: 6. The CDR3 consists of 13 residues. Germline assignment: CDR1 MNHEY and CDR2 SVGAGI.

This clone was seen once. The chain is built from TRBV14 and TRBJ2-3; 8 nucleotides match TRBD1. Trimming removed 6 bases from V and 0 bases from J; junction bases left unmatched: 5. Germline values: CDR1 SGHDN, CDR2 FVKESK. The CDR3 runs to 15 residues. The CDR3 is CASSDRGHSTDTQYF. CDR3 DNA sequence: TGTGCCAGCAGTGACAGGGGCCATAGCACAGATACGCAGTATTTT.

The CDR3 nucleotides read TGTGCCAGCAGTATGGATAAGAACGGGGTCGGGCAGTTCTTC. Protein sequence: CASSMDKNGVGQFF. J is TRBJ2-1 and V is TRBV28, with a weak D call TRBD2 (5 bases). Trimming removed 5 bases at V and 12 bases at J, with 20 bases between. Germline lookup yields CDR1 MDHEN and CDR2 SYDVKM. The CDR3 covers 14 residues.

In its sample, this clone was seen once. This chain links TRBV9 with TRBJ2-3, with 7 bases lining up with TRBD1. From germline, CDR1 is SGDLS and CDR2 YYNGEE. The CDR3 totals 13 residues. V trimming: 0 bases; J trimming: 9 bases; junction bases outside the gene matches: 4. CDR3 residues: CASSVAGQATQYF. Here the CDR3 DNA reads TGTGCCAGCAGCGTAGCTGGACAGGCCACGCAGTATTTT.

V gene TRBV5-5 combines with J gene TRBJ1-1, with 10 bases that match TRBD1. Germline loops: CDR1 SGHKS, CDR2 YYEKEE (reference sequence). The CDR3 contains 15 residues. The trim removed 1 base at V and 1 base at J, leaving 1 base unmatched. The CDR3 bases are TGTGCCAGCAGCTTGCGGACAGGGGGGAACACTGAAGCTTTCTTT. It translates to CASSLRTGGNTEAFF.

This chain links TRBV12-3 or TRBV12-4 with TRBJ2-7; 10 nucleotides align to TRBD2. The V segment lost 4 bases and the J segment 7 bases; nucleotides outside the gene matches: 4. The length of the CDR3 is 13 residues. The CDR3 DNA follows: TGTGCCAGCAGTTCAACTAGCGGGGTTGAGCAGTACTTC. Protein: CASSSTSGVEQYF.

The J gene is TRBJ2-3, the V gene TRBV11-3; unclear D gene. Germline lookup yields CDR1 SGHNT and CDR2 YENEEA. Between the trimmed V and J ends, which lost 0 bases and 0 bases, there was a span of 4 bases. The CDR3 is 14 residues long. The CDR3 here is CASSLDRSTDTQYF. CDR3 nucleotide sequence: TGTGCCAGCAGCTTAGATCGGAGCACAGATACGCAGTATTTT.

The chain recombines TRBV5-1 with TRBJ1-1, with 7 bases matching TRBD1. With 0 bases clipped from V and 3 bases from J, the junction kept 2 bases outside the gene matches. The CDR3 runs 14 residues. Per germline, CDR1 SGHRS and CDR2 YFSETQ. The chain's CDR3 is CASSLDRGYTEAFF. The DNA for the CDR3 is TGCGCCAGCAGCTTGGACAGGGGTTACACTGAAGCTTTCTTT.

This chain links TRBV5-5 with TRBJ2-7; weak D call: TRBD2 (6 bases). V was shortened by 0 bases and J by 4 bases, with 14 bases between the two germline ends. The CDR3 is 15 amino acids. Germline lookup yields CDR1 SGHKS and CDR2 YYEKEE (reference sequence). This CDR3 reads CASSLDSLAWYEQYF. The CDR3 DNA reads as TGTGCCAGCAGCTTGGATAGTCTAGCGTGGTACGAGCAGTACTTC.

The V and J genes are TRBV9 and TRBJ1-1; perhaps TRBD1 as D (5 bases). CDR3 length: 17 amino acids. The V and J ends lost 1 base and 0 bases respectively, with 16 bases between them. Germline assignment: CDR1 SGDLS and CDR2 YYNGEE. In DNA, the CDR3 is TGTGCCAGCAGCGTAACCCCCACGGGGGGTTTGAACACTGAAGCTTTCTTT. The encoded protein is CASSVTPTGGLNTEAFF. Full variable domain (remainder filled in from reference TRBV9 and TRBJ1-1): DSGVTQTPKHLITATGQRVTLRCSPRSGDLSVYWYQQSLDQGLQFLIQYYNGEERAKGNILERFSAQQFPDLHSELNLSSLELGDSALYFCASSVTPTGGLNTEAFFGQGTRLTVV.

This clone was seen a single time. The CDR3: CASSVRAGGGYNEQFF. CDR3 nucleotides: TGCGCCAGCAGCGTTAGGGCGGGGGGAGGATACAATGAGCAGTTCTTC. The J gene is TRBJ2-1, the V gene TRBV5-1; 8 bases agree with TRBD2. The length of the CDR3 is 16 residues. V shed 4 bases and J 4 bases; nucleotides not matched to a gene: 10. Germline V gene sequence: CDR1 SGHRS, CDR2 YFSETQ.

This chain joins TRBV7-6 and TRBJ2-1, with TRBD2 matching over 10 bases. Germline V gene lookup returns CDR1 SGHVS and CDR2 FNYEAQ. This CDR3 has 16 residues. Unmatched junction bases numbered 8, after V lost 6 bases and J lost 3 bases. CDR3: CASSHLAGVLYNEQFF. The CDR3 nucleotides are TGTGCCAGCAGTCATCTAGCGGGGGTTCTCTACAATGAGCAGTTCTTC.

This chain joins TRBV6-5 and TRBJ1-2; TRBD1 agrees at 9 bases. The trim removed 6 bases at V and 4 bases at J, leaving 6 bases unmatched. Germline V gene sequence: CDR1 MNHEY, CDR2 SVGAGI. The CDR3 sequence is 14 residues long. The CDR3 loop is CASSRDRVSYGYTF. The CDR3 DNA reads TGTGCCAGCAGCCGGGACAGGGTATCCTATGGCTACACCTTC.